A selection of T cell receptor beta chains follows, all from one sample in a study of T cell responses to AZD1222 COVID-19 vaccine. Libraries were prepared by immunoSEQ multiplex PCR; TCRdb keeps only in-frame clonotypes and omits some of them. This table has roughly 160,000 clones, 92% appearing once. The sample in question was peripheral blood, obtained on day 0 of MenACWY control vaccination. These receptors were obtained from an adult in good health. Each CDR3 is given with its conserved first and last residue. A D gene is named only where the DNA matches it firmly. Clone sizes are given selectively: once, few, many, or a class where the clone is expanded.

j_call,d_call,clone_size,v_call,cdr3_nt,cdr3_aa
TRBJ2-7,TRBD1,.,TRBV3-1/TRBV3-2,TGTGCCAGCAGCCAAGGGACAGGGGCAGGGGAGCAGTACTTC,CASSQGTGAGEQYF
TRBJ1-2,.,.,TRBV7-2,TGTGCCAGCAGCCCTCCGGGACGCGTCTATGGCTACACCTTC,CASSPPGRVYGYTF
TRBJ1-5,.,.,TRBV18,TGTGCCAGCTCATCATCGGGGGACAATCAGCCCCAGCATTTT,CASSSSGDNQPQHF
TRBJ1-4,.,once,TRBV28,TGTGCCAGCAGTTTGTCCTGGCGGTCAACTAATGAAAAACTGTTTTTT,CASSLSWRSTNEKLFF
TRBJ2-1,.,.,TRBV6-5,TGTGCCAGCGGAAGTCCTGAGCAGTTCTTC,CASGSPEQFF
TRBJ1-6,.,.,TRBV3-1/TRBV3-2,TGTGCCAGCAGCCAAGTCGGACTCCATTCACCCCTCCACTTT,CASSQVGLHSPLHF
TRBJ1-2,.,.,TRBV18,TGTGCCAGCTCACCGGGACATGGCTACACCTTC,CASSPGHGYTF
TRBJ1-6,.,.,TRBV27,TGTGCCAGCAGTCCAATCCTGGGGAATTCACCCCTCCACTTT,CASSPILGNSPLHF
TRBJ2-3,.,.,TRBV7-6,TGTGCCAGCAGCTTAGGATTGGGACAATCGGGTTTTACAGATACGCAGTATTTT,CASSLGLGQSGFTDTQYF
TRBJ1-5,TRBD1,.,TRBV6-6,TGTGCCAGCAGCCCGACAGGGGGCAGCAATCAGCCCCAGCATTTT,CASSPTGGSNQPQHF
TRBJ2-5,.,.,TRBV30,TGTGCCTGGAGTGTAGGGACCAAAGAGACCCAGTACTTC,CAWSVGTKETQYF
TRBJ1-5,.,.,TRBV19,TGTGCCAGTAGTATTGCGTCTGGTGGGGGTCAGCCCCAGCATTTT,CASSIASGGGQPQHF
TRBJ2-2,TRBD2,once,TRBV3-1/TRBV3-2,TGTGCCAGCAGCCCCGCGGGACTAGCGTTAACCGGGGAGCTGTTTTTT,CASSPAGLALTGELFF
TRBJ2-7,.,.,TRBV7-3,TGTGCCAGCAGCCCCCCTATAGCGAGCTCCTACGAGCAGTACTTC,CASSPPIASSYEQYF
TRBJ2-3,TRBD2,.,TRBV3-1/TRBV3-2,TGTGCCAGCAGCCAGGGGACTAGCGTCGCATATACGCAGTATTTT,CASSQGTSVAYTQYF
TRBJ2-1,TRBD1,.,TRBV18,TGTGCCAGCTCACCGGGACAGGGATTAAATGAGCAGTTCTTC,CASSPGQGLNEQFF
TRBJ2-5,.,.,TRBV13,TGTGCCAGCAGCTTCCCAGGGATGGAGGGAGAGACCCAGTACTTC,CASSFPGMEGETQYF
TRBJ2-7,.,.,TRBV24-1,TGTGCCACCAGTGAGGCGGGACGGTCCTACGAGCAGTACTTC,CATSEAGRSYEQYF
TRBJ1-2,.,.,TRBV21-1,TGTGCCAGCAGCAAGAGACAGGGAGTCTATGGCTACACCTTC,CASSKRQGVYGYTF
TRBJ2-7,TRBD2,once,TRBV9,TGTGCCAGCAGCGTAGGGGCTAGCGGGAGTTCGGGAGAGCAGTACTTC,CASSVGASGSSGEQYF
TRBJ2-1,.,once,TRBV2,TGTGCCAGCAGACCCGGGGCGACCTACAATGAGCAGTTCTTC,CASRPGATYNEQFF
TRBJ2-1,TRBD2,.,TRBV3-1/TRBV3-2,TGTGCCAGCAGCCAGGGAGACGGGAGGCCCTCCTACAATGAGCAGTTCTTC,CASSQGDGRPSYNEQFF
TRBJ1-1,.,.,TRBV5-1,TGCGCCAGCAGTATTAGTTTCGAGACCGCCGGGACTGAAGCTTTCTTT,CASSISFETAGTEAFF
TRBJ2-7,TRBD1,.,TRBV11-3,TGTGCCAGCAGAATCGACAGGGGGCGTCAAGGCGAGCAGTACTTC,CASRIDRGRQGEQYF
TRBJ1-5,.,.,TRBV24-1,TGTGCCACCAGTTCCCCCCAGGGCGGAGGGCAGCCCCAGCATTTT,CATSSPQGGGQPQHF
TRBJ2-3,.,.,TRBV12-5,TGTGCTAGTGGTTTGGGGGCAGATACGCAGTATTTT,CASGLGADTQYF
TRBJ1-5,.,.,TRBV21-1,TGTGCCAGCAGCAAACATGCGCGCGACCGGACGGAGGGATGGGGTTCACAGGTCAATCAGCCCCAGCATTTT,CASSKHARDRTEGWGSQVNQPQHF
TRBJ2-1,TRBD2,.,TRBV15,TGTGCCACCAGCATGGGACTAGCGGGCCCGAGCTCCTACAATGAGCAGTTCTTC,CATSMGLAGPSSYNEQFF
TRBJ1-6,TRBD1,.,TRBV19,TGTGCCAGTAGTGACATTGGGGGACAGAGCAATTCACCCCTCCACTTT,CASSDIGGQSNSPLHF
TRBJ1-5,TRBD1,.,TRBV4-3,TGCGCCAGCAGCCAGGGACAGGGGAATCAGCCCCAGCATTTT,CASSQGQGNQPQHF
TRBJ2-7,TRBD1,.,TRBV12-3/TRBV12-4,TGTGCCAGCAGCTGGACAGGGGTCGAGCAGTACTTC,CASSWTGVEQYF
TRBJ1-5,TRBD1,once,TRBV24-1,TGTGCCACCTCTGCCGGGACAGGGGGGTTGCCCCAGCATTTT,CATSAGTGGLPQHF
TRBJ2-7,.,.,TRBV11-2,TGTGCCAGCAGCTTAGCACTACCGAGCTCCTACGAGCAGTACTTC,CASSLALPSSYEQYF
TRBJ2-7,TRBD2,.,TRBV6-5,TGTGCCAGCAGTTGGAATAGCGGGAGGGATTACGAGCAGTACTTC,CASSWNSGRDYEQYF
TRBJ1-2,TRBD1,once,TRBV9,TGTGCCAGCAGCGACCTCCGGACAGGGTCGGCCTATGGCTACACCTTC,CASSDLRTGSAYGYTF
TRBJ1-1,.,.,TRBV18,TGTGCCAGCTCACCAATTGGGACCCAGCAGAACACTGAAGCTTTCTTT,CASSPIGTQQNTEAFF
TRBJ2-7,TRBD2,.,TRBV5-1,TGCGCCAGCAGCTGGGGGACTAGCGGGAGCTCCTACGAGCAGTACTTC,CASSWGTSGSSYEQYF
TRBJ2-7,TRBD2,once,TRBV11-2,TGTGCCAGCAGCTATACTAGCGGGAGGCGATACGAGCAGTACTTC,CASSYTSGRRYEQYF
TRBJ2-1,TRBD2,.,TRBV7-9,TGTGCCAGCAGCCTCTACCAGCGGGGGAATGAGCAGTTCTTC,CASSLYQRGNEQFF
TRBJ2-1,TRBD1,.,TRBV10-3,TGTGCCATCAGTGAGCAGGACAGGAGGATATACAATGAGCAGTTCTTC,CAISEQDRRIYNEQFF
TRBJ2-2,TRBD2,.,TRBV5-4,TGTGCCAGCAGCTTGGCAACGGGAGGCCCTCCGGGGGGGGAGCTGTTTTTT,CASSLATGGPPGGELFF
TRBJ2-1,TRBD2,.,TRBV28,TGTGCCAGCAGTTTAACTAGCGGGATCTCCTACAATGAGCAGTTCTTC,CASSLTSGISYNEQFF
TRBJ1-3,.,once,TRBV30,TGTGCCTGGAAATCGGTTCCGAGCTCTGGAAACACCATATATTTT,CAWKSVPSSGNTIYF
TRBJ1-3,.,.,TRBV7-2,TGTGCCAGCAGCCGGGGGAGCTCTGGAAACACCATATATTTT,CASSRGSSGNTIYF
TRBJ1-3,TRBD1,.,TRBV5-1,TGCGCCAGCAGCCCCCAGGGGGACAGGGGGCGAAACACCATATATTTT,CASSPQGDRGRNTIYF
TRBJ2-7,.,.,TRBV30,TGTGCCTGCAGGGTGTTAAGCTACGAGCAGTACTTC,CACRVLSYEQYF
TRBJ1-1,.,.,TRBV21-1,TGTGCCAGCAGCAATCCAGAAGGAGGGGGCGCTGAAGCTTTCTTT,CASSNPEGGGAEAFF
TRBJ2-7,.,.,TRBV11-2,TGTGCCAGCAGCCACGGTAGGCGGGACTACGAGCAGTACTTC,CASSHGRRDYEQYF